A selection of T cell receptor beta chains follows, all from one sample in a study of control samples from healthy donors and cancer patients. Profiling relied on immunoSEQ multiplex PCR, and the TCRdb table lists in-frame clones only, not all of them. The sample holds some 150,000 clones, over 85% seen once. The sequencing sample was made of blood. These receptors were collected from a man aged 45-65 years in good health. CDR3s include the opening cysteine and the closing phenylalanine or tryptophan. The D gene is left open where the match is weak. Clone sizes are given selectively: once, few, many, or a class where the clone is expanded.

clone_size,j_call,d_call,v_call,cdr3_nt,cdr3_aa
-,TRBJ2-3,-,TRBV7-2,TGTGCCAGCAGCTTGGGGCCTGGGACAGATACGCAGTATTTT,CASSLGPGTDTQYF
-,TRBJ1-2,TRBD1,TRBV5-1,TGCGCCAGCAGCTTGTCAACAGGGGGTGCCTATGGCTACACCTTC,CASSLSTGGAYGYTF
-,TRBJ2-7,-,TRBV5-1,TGCGCCAGCAGCTTGGAGGATATCTCCTACGAGCAGTACTTC,CASSLEDISYEQYF
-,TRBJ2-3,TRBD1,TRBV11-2,TGTGCCAGCAGCCCACCCGGGACAGGGAGGACAGATACGCAGTATTTT,CASSPPGTGRTDTQYF
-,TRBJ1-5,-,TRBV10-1,TGCGCCAGCAGCCCTGGCGGGGGAAATCAGCCCCAGCATTTT,CASSPGGGNQPQHF
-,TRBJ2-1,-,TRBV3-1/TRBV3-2,TGTGCCAGCAGCCCCCTGGCCCCCAATGAGCAGTTCTTC,CASSPLAPNEQFF
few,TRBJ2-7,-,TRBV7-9,TGTGCCAGCAGTCCCACCGGGGCAGCCTACGAGCAGTACTTC,CASSPTGAAYEQYF
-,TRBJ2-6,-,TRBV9,TGTGCCAGCAGCGAGGGGCAGGGGTGGTCTGGGGCCAACGTCCTGACTTTC,CASSEGQGWSGANVLTF
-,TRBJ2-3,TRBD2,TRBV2,TGTGCCAGCGAACTGACTAGCGCTTATACCTTGAGCACAGATACGCAGTATTTT,CASELTSAYTLSTDTQYF
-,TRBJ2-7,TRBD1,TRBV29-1,TGCAGCGGCGGACAGGGGTACGAGCAGTACTTC,CSGGQGYEQYF
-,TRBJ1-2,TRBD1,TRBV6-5,TGTGCCAGCAGTTACTCGGGACAGCGTTTCTATGGCTACACCTTC,CASSYSGQRFYGYTF
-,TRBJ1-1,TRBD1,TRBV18,TGTGCCAGCTCACCACTTGGGACAGGGGGCAAGACTGAAGCTTTCTTT,CASSPLGTGGKTEAFF
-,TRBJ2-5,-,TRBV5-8,TGTGCCAGCAGCTTGCCACCCGGGAGTCGGTGGGAGACCCAGTACTTC,CASSLPPGSRWETQYF
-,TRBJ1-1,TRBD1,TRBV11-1,TGTGCCAGCAGCACCGACGACAGGGACACTGAAGCTTTCTTT,CASSTDDRDTEAFF
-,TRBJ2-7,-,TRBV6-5,TGTGCCAGCAACGACAACTACGAGCAGTACTTC,CASNDNYEQYF
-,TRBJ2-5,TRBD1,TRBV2,TGTGCCAGCAGTGGAAACAGGGGGCGGTGGGAGACCCAGTACTTC,CASSGNRGRWETQYF
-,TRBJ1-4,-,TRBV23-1,TGCGCCAGCAGTCAACAGGTCCCCCTTCGAAATGAAAAACTGTTTTTT,CASSQQVPLRNEKLFF
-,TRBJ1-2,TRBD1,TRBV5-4,TGTGCCAGCAGCGGAGACCGGACAGGGGGCTACTATGGCTACACCTTC,CASSGDRTGGYYGYTF
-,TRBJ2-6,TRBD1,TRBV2,TGTGCCAGCAGCGCAGGACAGGGTCGAGGTCTCTCCGGGGCCAACGTCCTGACTTTC,CASSAGQGRGLSGANVLTF
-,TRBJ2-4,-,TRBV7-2,TGTGCCAGCAGCTTAGGGCACAGGGTAAACATTCAGTACTTC,CASSLGHRVNIQYF
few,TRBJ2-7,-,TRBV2,TGTGCCAGCAAATTATTAGCGGACACCTACGAGCAGTACTTC,CASKLLADTYEQYF
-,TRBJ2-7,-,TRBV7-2,TGTGCCAGCAGCTTAATCCCTAGTTCCTACGAGCAGTACTTC,CASSLIPSSYEQYF
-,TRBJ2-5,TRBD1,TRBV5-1,TGCGCCAGCAGCTTGGGGGGACAGGGAAATCAAGAGACCCAGTACTTC,CASSLGGQGNQETQYF
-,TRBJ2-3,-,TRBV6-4,TGTGCCAGCAGTGACTCAGGTTCCACAGATACGCAGTATTTT,CASSDSGSTDTQYF
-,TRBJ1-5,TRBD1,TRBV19,TGTGCCAGTAGCACAATGGGACAGTCGGTTAGGCCCCAGCATTTT,CASSTMGQSVRPQHF
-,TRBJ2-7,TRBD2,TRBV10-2,TGCGCCAGCAGGAAAGCGGGAGGGGAATCCTACGAGCAGTACTTC,CASRKAGGESYEQYF
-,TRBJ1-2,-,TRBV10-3,TGTGCCATCAGTGAGTGGGGAGGGGAGGATGGCTACACCTTC,CAISEWGGEDGYTF
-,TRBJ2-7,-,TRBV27,TGTGCCAGCAGTTTCCATCGGGGCATCTTAGAGCAGTACTTC,CASSFHRGILEQYF
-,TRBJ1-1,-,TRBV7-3,TGTGCCAGCAGCTTAATTTCAGACACTGAAGCTTTCTTT,CASSLISDTEAFF
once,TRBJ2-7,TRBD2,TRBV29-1,TGCAGCGGAGTCTCGGGAGGGTACGAGCAGTACTTC,CSGVSGGYEQYF
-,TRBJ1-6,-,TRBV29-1,TGCAGCGTTCAACAACGGTATGGCTCACCCCTCCACTTT,CSVQQRYGSPLHF
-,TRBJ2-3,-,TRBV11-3,TGTGCCAGCAGCTTGAAGGCAGATACGCAGTATTTT,CASSLKADTQYF
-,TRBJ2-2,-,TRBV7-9,TGTGCCAGCAGCTTAAGGGAGTACACCGGGGAGCTGTTTTTT,CASSLREYTGELFF
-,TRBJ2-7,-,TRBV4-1,TGCGCCAGCAGCCAAGTATTCTCGAGCTCCTACGAGCAGTACTTC,CASSQVFSSSYEQYF
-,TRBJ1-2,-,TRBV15,TGTGCCACCAGCAGAGATCGTATGGGGATAGCTAACTATGGCTACACCTTC,CATSRDRMGIANYGYTF
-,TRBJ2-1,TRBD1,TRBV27,TGTGCCAGCAGGCGGGACAGGGTTTCCTCAACCAATGAGCAGTTCTTC,CASRRDRVSSTNEQFF
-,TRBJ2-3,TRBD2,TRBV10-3,TGTGCCATCACCCCCGGGACTAGTTCTTCAGATACGCAGTATTTT,CAITPGTSSSDTQYF